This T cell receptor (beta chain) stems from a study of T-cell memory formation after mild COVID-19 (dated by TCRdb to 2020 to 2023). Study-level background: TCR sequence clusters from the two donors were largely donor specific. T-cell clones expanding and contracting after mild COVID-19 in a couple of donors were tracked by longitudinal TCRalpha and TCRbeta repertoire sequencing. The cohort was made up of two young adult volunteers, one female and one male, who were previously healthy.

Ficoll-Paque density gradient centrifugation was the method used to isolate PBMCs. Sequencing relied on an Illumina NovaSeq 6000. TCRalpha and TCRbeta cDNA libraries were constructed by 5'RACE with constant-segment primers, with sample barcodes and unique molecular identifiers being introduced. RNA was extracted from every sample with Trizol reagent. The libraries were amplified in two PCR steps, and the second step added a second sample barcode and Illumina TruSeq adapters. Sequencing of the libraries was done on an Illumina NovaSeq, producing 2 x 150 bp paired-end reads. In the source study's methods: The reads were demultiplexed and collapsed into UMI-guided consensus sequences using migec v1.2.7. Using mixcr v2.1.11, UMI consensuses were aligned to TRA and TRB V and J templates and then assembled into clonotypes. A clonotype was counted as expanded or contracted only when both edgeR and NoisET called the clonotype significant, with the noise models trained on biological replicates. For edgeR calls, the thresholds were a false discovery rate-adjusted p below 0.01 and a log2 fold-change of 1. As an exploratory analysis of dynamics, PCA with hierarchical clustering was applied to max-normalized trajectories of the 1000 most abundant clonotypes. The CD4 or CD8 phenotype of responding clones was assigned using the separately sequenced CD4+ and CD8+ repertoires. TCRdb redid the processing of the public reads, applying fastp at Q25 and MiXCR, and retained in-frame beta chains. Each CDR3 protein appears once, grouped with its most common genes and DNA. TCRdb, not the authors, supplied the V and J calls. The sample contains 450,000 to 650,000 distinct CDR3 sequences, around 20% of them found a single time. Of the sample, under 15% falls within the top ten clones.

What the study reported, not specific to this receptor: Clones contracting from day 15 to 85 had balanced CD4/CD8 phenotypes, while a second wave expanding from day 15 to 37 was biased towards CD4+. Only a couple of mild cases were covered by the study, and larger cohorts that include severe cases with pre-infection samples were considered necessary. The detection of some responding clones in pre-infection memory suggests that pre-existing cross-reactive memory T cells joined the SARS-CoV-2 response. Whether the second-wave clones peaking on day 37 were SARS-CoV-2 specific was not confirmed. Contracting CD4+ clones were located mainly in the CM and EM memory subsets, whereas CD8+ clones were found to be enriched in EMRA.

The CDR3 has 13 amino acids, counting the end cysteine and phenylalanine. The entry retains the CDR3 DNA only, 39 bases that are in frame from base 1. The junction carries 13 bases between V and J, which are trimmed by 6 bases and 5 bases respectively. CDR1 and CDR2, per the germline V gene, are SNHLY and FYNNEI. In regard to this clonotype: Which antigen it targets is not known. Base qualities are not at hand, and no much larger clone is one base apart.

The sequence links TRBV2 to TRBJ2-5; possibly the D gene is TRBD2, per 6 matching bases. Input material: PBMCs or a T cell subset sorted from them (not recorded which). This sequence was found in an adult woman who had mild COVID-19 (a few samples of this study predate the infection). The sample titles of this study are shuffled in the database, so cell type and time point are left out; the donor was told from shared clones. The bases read TGTGCCAGCAGAAGGGGCGGGAAGGAGACCCAGTACTTC. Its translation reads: CASRRGGKETQYF.